This T cell receptor beta chain was found in a study of T cells in Graves' hyperthyroidism and ophthalmopathy. The source material, RNA transcripts, was used to amplify TCR beta CDR3 regions. RT-PCR in the first round (using the HTBI primer set) targeted the TCR CDR3. MiXCR, applied by TCRdb to the multiplex PCR reads, yields one record per CDR3 protein. The data contain more than 550,000 distinct CDR3 sequences, 45% of them singletons. Lactation, pregnancy, other autoimmune disease or uncontrolled infection excluded patients. The germline V gene has CDR1 LNHDA and CDR2 SQIVND (reference sequence). V lost 4 bases to trimming and J lost 6 bases, with 16 bases between them. The length of the CDR3 is 14 residues. This clonotype was detected a few times.

This chain connects TRBV19 to TRBJ2-7; a weak D match, TRBD2 (5 bases). The clonotype comes from an adult man with Graves' disease, either hyperthyroidism or ophthalmopathy (not recorded which). Sequencing was done on a sample of peripheral blood or thyroid tissue (not recorded which). CDR3 in DNA: TGTGCCAGTAGTAAGGAGGTCTTGGTATCCGAGCAGTACTTC. Protein sequence: CASSKEVLVSEQYF.